What follows are 9 T cell receptor beta chains derived from one specimen sequenced in a study of shared clonotypes between healthy human individuals. Profiling relied on immunoSEQ multiplex PCR, and the TCRdb table lists in-frame clones only, not all of them. Among more than 400,000 clones listed, around 95% were seen once. The material sequenced was naive CD4+ T cells sorted from blood. The subset denotes: CD45RA+ positively selected. All receptors derive from a woman aged 25 to 39 in good health.

The chain is built from TRBV30 and TRBJ1-1; 7 bases align to TRBD1. Germline V gene sequence: CDR1 GTSNPN, CDR2 SVGIG (reference sequence). CDR3 length equals 14 residues. The V and J ends lost 2 bases and 4 bases, in that order; junction bases with no gene match: 7. The CDR3 DNA is TGTGCCTGGAGTCTCAATAACAGGGGCACTGAAGCTTTCTTT. The encoded protein is CAWSLNNRGTEAFF.

The gene calls are TRBV9 and TRBJ2-3, with D possibly called TRBD1 or TRBD2 (5 bases each). Germline assignment: CDR1 SGDLS and CDR2 YYNGEE. V gave up 1 base and J gave up 5 bases, with 8 bases separating them. This CDR3 is built from 13 residues. Here the CDR3 reads CASSVSGRDTQYF. The CDR3 region has the DNA TGTGCCAGCAGCGTATCGGGGCGAGATACGCAGTATTTT. Filled out from reference TRBV9 and TRBJ2-3, the complete variable domain reads DSGVTQTPKHLITATGQRVTLRCSPRSGDLSVYWYQQSLDQGLQFLIQYYNGEERAKGNILERFSAQQFPDLHSELNLSSLELGDSALYFCASSVSGRDTQYFGPGTRLTVL.

This clone was observed a single time. J is TRBJ2-7 and V is TRBV6-5; tentative D call: TRBD2 (5 bases). Per germline, CDR1 MNHEY and CDR2 SVGAGI. V shed 0 bases and J shed 6 bases, with 18 bases lying between them. The CDR3 sequence is 16 residues long. The CDR3 loop reads CASSYSVLTLEGEQYF. The CDR3 DNA is TGTGCCAGCAGTTACTCCGTTCTCACCCTAGAGGGCGAGCAGTACTTC.

With regard to this clone: The same CDR3 arises from other DNA sequences in this sample as well. This chain uses TRBV10-1 with TRBJ1-1; no definite D call. The CDR3 has 13 residues. V lost 2 bases, J lost 4 bases, and 8 bases lay in between. Germline CDR1 WNHNN, CDR2 SYGVQD (reference sequence). As DNA, the CDR3 is TGCGCCAGCAGTGAGGGGTGGGGCACTGAAGCTTTCTTT. It translates to CASSEGWGTEAFF.

J is TRBJ1-1 and V is TRBV25-1; D might be TRBD1 (5 bases). This CDR3 contains 14 residues. CDR1 is MGHDK, CDR2 SYGVNS, per germline. Trimming took off 4 bases at V and 2 bases at J, with 11 bases between the two ends. The CDR3: CASSAQVPNTEAFF. The CDR3, as DNA: TGTGCCAGCAGTGCACAGGTACCCAACACTGAAGCTTTCTTT.

V usage is TRBV18 and J usage is TRBJ1-2; the D gene is possibly TRBD1 (5 bases). V was pared by 3 bases and J by 10 bases, with 18 bases between. Germline V lookup: CDR1 KGHSH, CDR2 LQKENI. This CDR3 has 14 residues. The CDR3 loop is CASSPRTGPEDYTF. In nucleotides, the CDR3 is TGTGCCAGCTCACCTAGAACAGGTCCTGAAGACTACACCTTC.

This chain joins TRBV6-1 and TRBJ2-7; TRBD2 matches 8 bases. From germline, CDR1 is MNHNS and CDR2 SASEGT. CDR3 length: 16 residues. The J segment lost 4 bases and the V segment lost 4 bases, leaving 12 bases of the junction unmatched. CDR3 nucleotides: TGTGCCAGCAGTGGCCCCCGGAGCGGGAGTGGGTACGAGCAGTACTTC. It encodes CASSGPRSGSGYEQYF.

The rearrangement joins TRBV28 to TRBJ2-1, with 7 bases that match TRBD2. The germline gives CDR1 MDHEN, CDR2 SYDVKM. The CDR3 has 15 residues. The J segment lost 4 bases and the V segment lost 6 bases, leaving 9 bases of the junction unmatched. The CDR3 loop reads CASSRVGGIYNEQFF. CDR3 DNA sequence: TGTGCCAGCAGCCGGGTGGGGGGGATTTACAATGAGCAGTTCTTC.

This chain joins TRBV28 and TRBJ2-3, with 10 bases that match TRBD2. Germline CDR1 and CDR2: MDHEN and SYDVKM. The CDR3 totals 16 residues. V lost 1 base, J lost 2 bases, and 3 bases stayed unmatched. CDR3 loop: CASSLFLAGATDTQYF. CDR3 in DNA: TGTGCCAGCAGTTTATTTCTAGCGGGGGCCACAGATACGCAGTATTTT.